This TCR beta chain was observed in a study of blood T cell repertoires in COVID-19. Only in-frame clones appear in the TCRdb table, and some are missing; sequencing was by immunoSEQ multiplex PCR. This sample has some 450,000 clones; roughly 89% occur once, and the top ten carry 0.65% to 1%. Sequencing was done on a sample of peripheral blood. The receptor's source is a man aged 18 to 30 with COVID-19, enrolled during active disease.

The DNA for the CDR3 is TGTGCCAGCAGAGCACAACAGGGGGGCACTGAAGCTTTCTTT. Protein: CASRAQQGGTEAFF. The J gene is TRBJ1-1, the V gene TRBV5-4; 8 bases align to TRBD1. V was clipped by 5 bases and J by 4 bases; unmatched bases: 7. Germline V lookup: CDR1 SGHNT, CDR2 YYREEE (reference sequence). CDR3 size: 14 residues.